The 12 T cell receptor beta chains given below trace back to one sample, sequenced in a study of T cell changes during pregnancy in multiple sclerosis (dated by TCRdb to the late 2010s). Receptors were amplified or captured by the immunoSEQ multiplex PCR assay. In TCRdb, the immuneACCESS table is reduced to in-frame sequences with V and J assigned. These tables do not hold every clone; where another copy was compared, an unresolved V gene accounts for under half, and the others remain unexplained. For this sample there are roughly 76,000 clones; around nine tenths appear just once. The leading ten clones occupy under 0.6% of the sample. Sequencing was performed on CD4+ T cells from peripheral blood mononuclear cells, taken in the second trimester of pregnancy. These receptors were obtained from a female donor with multiple sclerosis, enrolled in a pregnancy study.

This clone showed up just once. The J gene is TRBJ1-6, the V gene TRBV9; TRBD1 agrees at 8 bases. The germline V gene has CDR1 SGDLS and CDR2 YYNGEE. The CDR3 spans 18 residues. V trimming: 3 bases; J trimming: 10 bases; junction bases outside the gene matches: 18. CDR3 residues: CASSAGGGIGQGQSPLHF. As DNA, the CDR3 is TGTGCCAGCAGCGCAGGAGGGGGGATTGGACAGGGACAGTCACCCCTCCACTTT.

V is TRBV7-2 and J is TRBJ1-2; a weak D match, TRBD1 (5 bases). CDR1 is SGHTA, CDR2 FQGNSA, per germline. The CDR3 totals 15 residues. Trimming shortened V by 5 bases and J by 3 bases, and 16 bases separated the two germline ends. The CDR3 spells CASSRDKGSHYGYTF. For the CDR3, the DNA is TGTGCCAGCAGCCGAGATAAGGGGTCTCACTATGGCTACACCTTC.

V gene TRBV15 combines with J gene TRBJ2-7, with 10 bases that match TRBD2. Germline V CDR1 and CDR2: LNHNV, YYDKDF (reference sequence). The V segment lost 3 bases and the J segment 0 bases; nucleotides outside the gene matches: 14. This CDR3 spans 19 amino acids. The CDR3 DNA sequence: TGTGCCACCAGCAGCCTGGACGGAGCTAGCGGGAGATTCTCCTACGAGCAGTACTTC. Its protein is CATSSLDGASGRFSYEQYF.

This CDR3 reads CASSIGTSNNEQFF. CDR3 in DNA: TGTGCCAGTAGTATCGGGACTAGCAACAATGAGCAGTTCTTC. The chain joins TRBV19 to TRBJ2-1; 9 bases align to TRBD2. Germline V gene lookup returns CDR1 LNHDA and CDR2 SQIVND (reference sequence). CDR3 length: 14 residues. Trimming cost V 3 bases and J 5 bases; bases outside gene matches: 2. The full variable domain, with the rest looked up from reference TRBV19 and TRBJ2-1, is DGGITQSPKYLFRKEGQNVTLSCEQNLNHDAMYWYRQDPGQGLRLIYYSQIVNDFQKGDIAEGYSVSREKKESFPLTVTSAQKNPTAFYLCASSIGTSNNEQFFGPGTRLTVL.

CDR3 loop: CASSYSGLAEQFF. CDR3 in DNA: TGTGCCAGCAGTTACTCGGGACTCGCTGAGCAGTTCTTC. The chain carries TRBV6-5 and TRBJ2-1, with D perhaps TRBD2 (6 bases). Trimming stripped 0 bases from V and 9 bases from J, with 9 bases between. There are 13 residues in the CDR3. Germline CDR1 reads MNHEY; CDR2 reads SVGAGI.

The chain has TRBV19 and TRBJ1-4, with TRBD1 matching over 7 bases. The trim removed 10 bases at V and 7 bases at J, leaving 15 bases unmatched. CDR3 length: 15 amino acids. Germline CDR1 is LNHDA and CDR2 is SQIVND (reference sequence). The CDR3 sequence is CATTRGDRDLEKLFF. CDR3 coding DNA: TGTGCCACCACAAGGGGCGACAGGGACCTTGAAAAACTGTTTTTT. The variable domain in full, with the rest retrieved from reference TRBV19 and TRBJ1-4, is DGGITQSPKYLFRKEGQNVTLSCEQNLNHDAMYWYRQDPGQGLRLIYYSQIVNDFQKGDIAEGYSVSREKKESFPLTVTSAQKNPTAFYLCATTRGDRDLEKLFFGSGTQLSVL.

This clone came up once. V gene TRBV5-1 combines with J gene TRBJ2-5, with a possible D match to TRBD2 (6 bases). The CDR3 runs 13 residues. Germline loops: CDR1 SGHRS, CDR2 YFSETQ. V shed 5 bases and J shed 5 bases, with 13 bases lying between them. In DNA, the CDR3 is TGCGCCAGCAGGGCGGGGAGTGGGGAGACCCAGTACTTC. Protein sequence: CASRAGSGETQYF.

The J gene is TRBJ1-1, the V gene TRBV7-2; the D gene is possibly TRBD1 (6 bases). The germline V gene encodes CDR1 SGHTA and CDR2 FQGNSA. The germline V and J ends were trimmed by 2 bases and 4 bases, with 8 bases remaining between them. The CDR3 is 13 amino acids. CDR3 sequence reads: CASSLKQGTEAFF. CDR3 in DNA: TGTGCCAGCAGCTTAAAACAGGGCACTGAAGCTTTCTTT.

The rearrangement uses TRBV5-1 and TRBJ2-1; 9 bases are shared with TRBD2. The CDR3 extends over 15 amino acids. V lost 4 bases to trimming and J lost 4 bases; unmatched junction nucleotides: 6. CDR1 is SGHRS and CDR2 is YFSETQ in the germline V gene. The CDR3 coding sequence is TGCGCCAGCAGCCGGGGAGGACTAGCGTACAATGAGCAGTTCTTC. This gives the protein CASSRGGLAYNEQFF.

CDR3 in DNA: TGTGCCAGCAAGGGGGCGAATGGGCCCCAGCATTTT. Translating gives CASKGANGPQHF. The chain combines TRBV27 with TRBJ1-5, with 7 bases fitting TRBD1. J gave up 9 bases and V 7 bases, and 6 bases lay outside the gene matches. There are 12 residues in the CDR3. CDR1 and CDR2 (germline): MNHEY, SMNVEV (reference sequence).

The chain joins TRBV7-3 to TRBJ2-3, with a tentative D call TRBD1 (6 bases). Trimming cost V 4 bases and J 8 bases, with 13 bases left between them. The CDR3 consists of 13 residues. Per germline, CDR1 SGHTA and CDR2 FQGTGA. The CDR3 reads CASSSTVQGTQYF. The CDR3 nucleotides are TGTGCCAGCAGCTCAACTGTACAGGGTACGCAGTATTTT.

This clone was counted once. The chain links TRBV19 to TRBJ1-3; 8 bases fit TRBD1. CDR3 length: 15 residues. Germline assignment: CDR1 LNHDA and CDR2 SQIVND (reference sequence). Trimming cost V 9 bases and J 0 bases; bases outside gene matches: 7. In DNA form, the CDR3 reads TGTGCCAGCAGACAGGGGATCGTCTCTGGAAACACCATATATTTT. Translating it yields CASRQGIVSGNTIYF.